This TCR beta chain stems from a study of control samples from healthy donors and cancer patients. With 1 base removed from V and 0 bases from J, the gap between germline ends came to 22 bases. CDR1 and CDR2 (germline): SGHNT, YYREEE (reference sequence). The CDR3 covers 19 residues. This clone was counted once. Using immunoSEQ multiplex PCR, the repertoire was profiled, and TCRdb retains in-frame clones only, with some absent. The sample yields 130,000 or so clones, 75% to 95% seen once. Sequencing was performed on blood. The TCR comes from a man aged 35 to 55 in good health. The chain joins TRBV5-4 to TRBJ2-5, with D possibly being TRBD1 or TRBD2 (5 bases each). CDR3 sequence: CASSLWSPRTRTYQETQYF. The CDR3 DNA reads TGTGCCAGCAGCTTGTGGTCACCAAGGACTCGGACATACCAAGAGACCCAGTACTTC.